This is a list of T cell receptor beta chains from one sample in a study of long-term antiretroviral therapy in people with HIV. Using immunoSEQ multiplex PCR, the repertoire was profiled, and TCRdb retains in-frame clones only, with some absent. This table holds about 24,000 clones, 75% to 90% found once. Specimen: unsorted PBMCs, collected 0.4 years after starting antiretroviral therapy. These receptors all come from a man aged 50-60 years with HIV. Each CDR3 is given with its conserved first and last residue. The D gene is left open where the match is weak. The listing skips clone size in some rows; elsewhere it reads once, few, many or a size class.

TRBJ1-4 | NA | NA | TRBV30 | CAWEGEKLFF | TGTGCTTGGGAGGGTGAAAAACTGTTTTTT
TRBJ2-1 | NA | NA | TRBV5-5 | CASSSSGTHNEQFF | TGTGCCAGCAGCTCCTCCGGGACCCACAATGAGCAGTTCTTC
TRBJ1-1 | NA | NA | TRBV12-5 | CASGLVRPGWTEAFF | TGTGCTAGTGGTTTGGTAAGGCCAGGGTGGACTGAAGCTTTCTTT
TRBJ2-2 | NA | TRBD1 | TRBV6-5 | CASSVLGQGSGELFF | TGTGCCAGCAGTGTACTGGGACAGGGGTCCGGGGAGCTGTTTTTT
TRBJ1-2 | NA | NA | TRBV5-1 | CASSLVAGRDNYGYTF | TGCGCCAGCAGCTTGGTAGCAGGCAGGGACAACTATGGCTACACCTTC
TRBJ2-1 | NA | NA | TRBV18 | CASSSTPGLNEQFF | TGTGCCAGCTCTTCCACACCGGGCTTGAATGAGCAGTTCTTC
TRBJ2-5 | NA | NA | TRBV6-4 | CASSRSPQETQYF | TGTGCCAGCAGCCGGTCCCCTCAAGAGACCCAGTACTTC
TRBJ2-4 | once | TRBD2 | TRBV19 | CASSIAGLAEAKNIQYF | TGTGCCAGTAGTATAGCCGGACTAGCGGAAGCCAAAAACATTCAGTACTTC
TRBJ2-3 | NA | NA | TRBV27 | CASSPTSDTQYF | TGTGCCAGCAGTCCAACATCAGATACGCAGTATTTT
TRBJ2-7 | NA | NA | TRBV20-1 | CSAALFYEQYF | TGCAGTGCAGCGCTATTCTACGAGCAGTACTTC
TRBJ2-1 | NA | NA | TRBV13 | CASSPLEEEGSYNEQFF | TGTGCCAGCAGCCCCTTGGAGGAAGAGGGCTCCTACAATGAGCAGTTCTTC
TRBJ2-3 | NA | TRBD2 | TRBV18 | CASSRLAGITDTQYF | TGTGCCAGCTCAAGACTAGCGGGGATCACAGATACGCAGTATTTT
TRBJ1-5 | NA | TRBD1 | TRBV27 | CASSHGTGQPQHF | TGTGCCAGCAGTCACGGGACAGGGCAGCCCCAGCATTTT
TRBJ1-5 | NA | NA | TRBV19 | CASSSGGLRGQPQHF | TGTGCCAGTAGTTCTGGGGGTTTGAGGGGCCAGCCCCAGCATTTT
TRBJ1-4 | NA | NA | TRBV27 | CASSLSYGMGEKLFF | TGTGCCAGCAGTTTAAGTTACGGGATGGGTGAAAAACTGTTTTTT
TRBJ2-5 | NA | NA | TRBV6-6 | CASSPFTRPGKETQYF | TGTGCCAGCAGCCCCTTTACCCGGCCGGGCAAGGAGACCCAGTACTTC
TRBJ2-1 | NA | NA | TRBV30 | CAWSGRWGGEDNEQFF | TGTGCCTGGAGTGGGCGGTGGGGCGGGGAAGACAATGAGCAGTTCTTC
TRBJ2-6 | NA | NA | TRBV7-3 | CASSPFSSGANVLTF | TGTGCCAGCAGCCCTTTCTCATCTGGGGCCAACGTCCTGACTTTC
TRBJ1-3 | NA | TRBD1 | TRBV4-3 | CASSQEADRMSGNTIYF | TGCGCCAGCAGCCAAGAGGCGGACAGGATGTCTGGAAACACCATATATTTT
TRBJ1-2 | NA | NA | TRBV18 | CASSPGRMDGYTF | TGTGCCAGCTCACCTGGCAGGATGGATGGCTACACCTTC
TRBJ2-1 | NA | NA | TRBV7-2 | CASSLVTGRYNEQFF | TGTGCCAGCAGCTTAGTTACGGGGAGATACAATGAGCAGTTCTTC
TRBJ1-1 | NA | NA | TRBV5-1 | CASSTPGPAGVMNTEAFF | TGCGCCAGCAGCACGCCGGGGCCAGCCGGGGTTATGAACACTGAAGCTTTCTTT
TRBJ2-7 | NA | NA | TRBV7-9 | CASSSRGRGYEQYF | TGTGCCAGCAGCAGCAGGGGAAGAGGCTACGAGCAGTACTTC
TRBJ2-3 | once | NA | TRBV11-3 | CASSLGAYTTDTQYF | TGTGCCAGCAGCTTAGGAGCTTATACCACAGATACGCAGTATTTT
TRBJ2-1 | NA | TRBD2 | TRBV7-3 | CASSSGGAASYNEQFF | TGTGCCAGCAGCTCCGGGGGGGCCGCGTCCTACAATGAGCAGTTCTTC
TRBJ1-2 | NA | NA | TRBV28 | CASSPLAWYSSSGYTF | TGTGCCAGCAGTCCGCTCGCGTGGTACAGCTCTAGTGGCTACACCTTC
TRBJ1-5 | NA | NA | TRBV18 | CASSPLLQGANQPQHF | TGTGCCAGCTCACCACTTTTGCAGGGCGCCAATCAGCCCCAGCATTTT
TRBJ1-1 | NA | NA | TRBV7-9 | CASSLAPSNTEAFF | TGTGCCAGCAGCTTAGCGCCATCGAACACTGAAGCTTTCTTT
TRBJ1-5 | NA | NA | TRBV23-1 | CASSQNRVDQPQHF | TGCGCCAGCAGTCAAAACAGGGTTGATCAGCCCCAGCATTTT
TRBJ2-2 | NA | TRBD2 | TRBV5-8 | CASSPLGGGFTGELFF | TGTGCCAGCAGCCCCCTCGGCGGGGGATTCACCGGGGAGCTGTTTTTT
TRBJ1-5 | once | NA | TRBV7-9 | CASSLTGTSNQPQHF | TGTGCCAGCAGCCTCACAGGGACGAGCAATCAGCCCCAGCATTTT